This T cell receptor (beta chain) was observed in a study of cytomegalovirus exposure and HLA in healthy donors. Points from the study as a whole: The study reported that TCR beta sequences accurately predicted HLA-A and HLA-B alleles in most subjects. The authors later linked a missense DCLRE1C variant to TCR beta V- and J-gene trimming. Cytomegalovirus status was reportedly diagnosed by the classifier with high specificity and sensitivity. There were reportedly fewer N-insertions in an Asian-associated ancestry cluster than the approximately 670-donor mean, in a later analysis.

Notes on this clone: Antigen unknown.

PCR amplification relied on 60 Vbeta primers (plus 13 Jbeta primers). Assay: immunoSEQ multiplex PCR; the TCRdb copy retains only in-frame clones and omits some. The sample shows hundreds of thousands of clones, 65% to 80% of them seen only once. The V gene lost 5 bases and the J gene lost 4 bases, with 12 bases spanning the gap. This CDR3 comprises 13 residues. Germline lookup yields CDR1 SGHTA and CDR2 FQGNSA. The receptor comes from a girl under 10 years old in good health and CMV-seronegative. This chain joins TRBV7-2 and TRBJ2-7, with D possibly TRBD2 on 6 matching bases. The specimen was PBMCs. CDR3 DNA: TGTGCCAGCAGCACCCAGACTAGATACGAGCAGTACTTC. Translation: CASSTQTRYEQYF.